This T cell receptor (beta chain) stems from a study of blood T cell repertoires in COVID-19. The wider study: There were acute and convalescent COVID-19 samples, and they came from the United States, Italy and Spain. T cells, B-cell-depleted T cells, or PBMCs provided the cDNA or gDNA that served as material.

Source study methods: Reference gene primer amplification yielded estimated nucleated cell counts. Clones were sequenced by immunoSEQ multiplex PCR, and TCRdb holds only the in-frame ones, with some missing. From that table come the V and J calls and clone size; the DNA was used to work out D and trimming. The sample carries about 240,000 clones, roughly 76% recorded once. CDR1 and CDR2 from the germline V gene are SEHNR and FQNEAQ (reference sequence). The CDR3 length is 13 residues. The ends were cut back, 5 bases at V and 1 base at J, with 8 bases in the middle. Seattle cases were enrolled at active infection and followed longitudinally. This clone was observed a handful of times.

Sequenced material: peripheral blood. The clonotype comes from a woman of 80 years or more with COVID-19, enrolled during active disease. The chain links TRBV7-9 to TRBJ1-1; no reliable D call. CDR3 sequence reads: CASSKPRNTEAFF. The CDR3 nucleotides read TGTGCCAGCAGCAAACCCAGGAACACTGAAGCTTTCTTT.